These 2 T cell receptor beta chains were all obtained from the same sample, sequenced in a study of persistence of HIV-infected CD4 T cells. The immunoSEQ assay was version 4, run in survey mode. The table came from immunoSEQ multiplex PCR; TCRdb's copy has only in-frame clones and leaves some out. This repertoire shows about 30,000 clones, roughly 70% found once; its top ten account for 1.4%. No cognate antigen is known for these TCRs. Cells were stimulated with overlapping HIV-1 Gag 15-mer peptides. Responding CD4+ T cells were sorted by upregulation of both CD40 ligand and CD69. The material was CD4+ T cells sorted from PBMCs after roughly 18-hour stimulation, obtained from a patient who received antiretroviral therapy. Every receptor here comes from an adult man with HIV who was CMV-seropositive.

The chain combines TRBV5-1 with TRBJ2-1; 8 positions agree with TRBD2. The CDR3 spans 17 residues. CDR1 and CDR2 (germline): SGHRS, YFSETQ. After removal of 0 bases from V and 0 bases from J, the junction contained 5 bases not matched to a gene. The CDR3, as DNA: TGCGCCAGCAGCTTGGGAGGCGGGGGGAGCTCCTACAATGAGCAGTTCTTC. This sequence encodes CASSLGGGGSSYNEQFF. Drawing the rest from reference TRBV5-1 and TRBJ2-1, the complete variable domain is KAGVTQTPRYLIKTRGQQVTLSCSPISGHRSVSWYQQTPGQGLQFLFEYFSETQRNKGNFPGRFSGRQFSNSRSEMNVSTLELGDSALYLCASSLGGGGSSYNEQFFGPGTRLTVL.

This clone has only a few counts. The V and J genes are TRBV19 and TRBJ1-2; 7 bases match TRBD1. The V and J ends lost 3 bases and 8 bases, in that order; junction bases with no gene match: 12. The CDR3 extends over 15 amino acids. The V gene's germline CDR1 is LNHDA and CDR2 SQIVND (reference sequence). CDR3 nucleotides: TGTGCCAGTAGTATCGGGACAGCTAGCCCTAAGGGCTACACCTTC. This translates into CASSIGTASPKGYTF.